The text below deals with one T cell receptor (beta chain). Its antigen is unidentified. A deep-level run was used for the assay. TCRdb keeps only in-frame clones here, not all; method: immunoSEQ multiplex PCR. This table holds approximately 940,000 clones, roughly 72% found once. The data originate from a study of shared clonotypes between healthy human individuals. The V gene lost 0 bases and the J gene lost 3 bases, with 18 bases spanning the gap. CDR3 length: 18 amino acids. Germline V lookup: CDR1 ENHRY, CDR2 SYGVKD. All the donors were Caucasian adults who lived in Nashville, Tennessee. The split of CD4+ cells yielded CD45RA+ naive and CD45RA-negative memory subsets. Overall study results and limits: Compared with memory subsets, naive subsets generally had larger estimated richness.

The chain is built from TRBV10-3 and TRBJ1-3; D might be TRBD1 (6 bases). Sequencing used memory CD4+ T cells sorted from blood. Subset indicated: CD45RA-negative fraction. This TCR was sampled from a man younger than 35 in good health. CDR3 sequence reads: CAISESESGEVRGNTIYF. CDR3 nucleotides: TGTGCCATCAGTGAGTCGGAATCAGGGGAAGTGCGTGGAAACACCATATATTTT.